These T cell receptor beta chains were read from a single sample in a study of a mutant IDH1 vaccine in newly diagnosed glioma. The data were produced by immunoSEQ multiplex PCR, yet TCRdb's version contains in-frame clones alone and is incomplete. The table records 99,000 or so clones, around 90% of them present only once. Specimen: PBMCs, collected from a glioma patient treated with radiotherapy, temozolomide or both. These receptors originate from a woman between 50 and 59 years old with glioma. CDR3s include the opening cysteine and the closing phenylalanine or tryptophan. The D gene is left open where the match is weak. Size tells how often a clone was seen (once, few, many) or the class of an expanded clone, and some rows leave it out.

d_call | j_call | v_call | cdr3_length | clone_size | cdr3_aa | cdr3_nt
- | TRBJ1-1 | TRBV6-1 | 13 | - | CASVGQELTEAFF | TGTGCCAGCGTCGGGCAGGAACTTACTGAAGCTTTCTTT
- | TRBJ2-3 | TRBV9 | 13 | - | CASSDMITDTQYF | TGTGCCAGCAGCGACATGATCACAGATACGCAGTATTTT
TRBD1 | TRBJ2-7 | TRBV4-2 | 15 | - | CASSPQRTGSYEQYF | TGTGCCAGCAGCCCGCAAAGGACAGGATCCTACGAGCAGTACTTC
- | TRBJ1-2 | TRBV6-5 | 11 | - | CASASNYGYTF | TGTGCCAGCGCCTCCAACTATGGCTACACCTTC
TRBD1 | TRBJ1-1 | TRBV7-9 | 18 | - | CASSPPAGDRPMNTEAFF | TGTGCCAGCAGCCCTCCTGCGGGGGACAGGCCTATGAACACTGAAGCTTTCTTT
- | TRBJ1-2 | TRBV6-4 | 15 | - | CASSDSLGSWRGYTF | TGTGCCAGCAGTGACTCCTTGGGCAGCTGGAGGGGCTACACCTTC
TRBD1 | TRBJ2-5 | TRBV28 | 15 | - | CASSPGGQGQETQYF | TGTGCCAGCAGCCCAGGGGGACAGGGACAAGAGACCCAGTACTTC
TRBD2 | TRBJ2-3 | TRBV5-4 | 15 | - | CASSLEGGTTDTQYF | TGTGCCAGCAGCTTGGAGGGAGGGACCACAGATACGCAGTATTTT
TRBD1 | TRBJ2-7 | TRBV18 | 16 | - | CASSSLPQGASVEQYF | TGTGCCAGCTCATCCCTTCCACAGGGGGCCTCCGTCGAGCAGTACTTC
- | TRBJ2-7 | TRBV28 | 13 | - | CASSLRQSYEQYF | TGTGCCAGCAGTTTACGGCAGTCCTACGAGCAGTATTTC
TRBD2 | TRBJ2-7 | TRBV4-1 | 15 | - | CASSIRSGNSDEQYF | TGCGCCAGCAGCATTCGCAGCGGGAATAGCGACGAGCAGTACTTC
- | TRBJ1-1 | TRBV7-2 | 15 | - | CASSLPLGGITEAFF | TGTGCCAGCAGCTTACCCTTAGGAGGGATCACTGAAGCTTTCTTT
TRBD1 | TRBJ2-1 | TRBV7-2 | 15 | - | CASSFSGTGYNEQFF | TGTGCCAGCAGCTTTTCCGGGACAGGGTACAATGAGCAGTTCTTC
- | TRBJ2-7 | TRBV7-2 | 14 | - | CASSLGLVLNEQYF | TGTGCCAGCAGCTTAGGACTAGTTCTCAACGAGCAGTACTTC
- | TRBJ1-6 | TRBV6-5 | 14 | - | CASSSWGENSPLHF | TGTGCCAGCAGCTCCTGGGGCGAGAATTCACCCCTCCACTTT
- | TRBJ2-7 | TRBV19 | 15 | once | CASTPSGQPPYEQYF | TGTGCCAGTACCCCTTCTGGGCAACCACCCTACGAGCAGTACTTC
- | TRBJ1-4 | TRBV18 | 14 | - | CASFTTTANEKLFF | TGTGCCAGCTTCACCACGACAGCCAATGAAAAACTGTTTTTT
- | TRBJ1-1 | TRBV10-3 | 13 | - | CAISGDGYTEAFF | TGTGCCATCAGTGGCGACGGGTACACTGAAGCTTTCTTT
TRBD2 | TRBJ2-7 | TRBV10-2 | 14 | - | CATRLAGGTYEQYF | TGCGCCACGCGACTAGCGGGAGGAACCTACGAGCAGTACTTC
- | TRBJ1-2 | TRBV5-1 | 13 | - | CASSARGPEGYTF | TGCGCCAGCAGCGCCCGCGGTCCAGAGGGCTACACCTTC
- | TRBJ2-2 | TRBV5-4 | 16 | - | CASSPGTRMNTGELFF | TGTGCCAGCAGCCCCGGGACCCGAATGAACACCGGGGAGCTGTTTTTT
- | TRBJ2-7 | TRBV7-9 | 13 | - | CASSFKELYEQYF | TGTGCCAGCAGCTTTAAAGAACTCTACGAGCAGTACTTC
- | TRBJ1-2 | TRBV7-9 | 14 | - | CASSSLTEMLGYTF | TGTGCCAGCAGCTCTCTGACAGAAATGCTTGGCTACACCTTC
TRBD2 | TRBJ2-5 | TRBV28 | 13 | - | CASNPSGQETQYF | TGTGCCAGCAACCCTAGCGGGCAAGAGACCCAGTACTTC
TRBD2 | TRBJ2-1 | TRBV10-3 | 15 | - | CAISDALRGVDEQFF | TGTGCCATCAGTGATGCCCTGCGGGGGGTGGATGAGCAGTTCTTC
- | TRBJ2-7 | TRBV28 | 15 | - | CASSLYQGKPYEQYF | TGTGCCAGCAGTTTATACCAGGGGAAACCATACGAGCAGTACTTC
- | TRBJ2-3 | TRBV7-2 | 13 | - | CASSLRGVDTQYF | TGTGCCAGCAGCTTAAGGGGAGTGGATACGCAGTATTTT
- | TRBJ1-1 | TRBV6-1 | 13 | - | CASSEMGNTEAFF | TGTGCCAGCAGTGAAATGGGTAACACTGAAGCTTTCTTT
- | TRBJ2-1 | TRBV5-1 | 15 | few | CASSLAVGVGYEQFF | TGCGCCAGCAGCTTGGCGGTGGGGGTCGGGTATGAGCAGTTCTTC
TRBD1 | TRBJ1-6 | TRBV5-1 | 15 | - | CASREDRVRDSPLHF | TGCGCCAGCAGGGAGGACAGGGTCAGGGATTCACCCCTCCACTTT
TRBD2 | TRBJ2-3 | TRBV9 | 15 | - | CASSVGLAGVDTQYF | TGTGCCAGCAGCGTAGGACTAGCGGGAGTTGATACGCAGTATTTT
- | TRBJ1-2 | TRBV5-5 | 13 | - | CASSSDGNYGYTF | TGTGCCAGCAGCTCGGACGGAAACTATGGCTACACCTTC
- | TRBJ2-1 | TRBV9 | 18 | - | CASSANVPGLITYNEQFF | TGTGCCAGCAGCGCCAACGTACCGGGGCTCATCACCTACAATGAGCAGTTCTTC
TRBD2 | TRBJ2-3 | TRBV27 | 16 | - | CASSLFLAGITDTQYF | TGTGCCAGCAGTTTATTTCTAGCGGGTATAACAGATACGCAGTATTTT
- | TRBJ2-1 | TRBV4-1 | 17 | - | CASSQEGERSSYNEQFF | TGCGCCAGCAGCCAAGAAGGTGAGCGGAGCTCCTACAATGAGCAGTTCTTC
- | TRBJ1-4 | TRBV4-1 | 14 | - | CASSLDSSNEKLFF | TGTGCCAGCAGCCTTGACAGCTCTAATGAAAAACTGTTTTTT
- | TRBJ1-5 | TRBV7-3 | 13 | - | CASSFGAGQPQHF | TGTGCCAGCAGCTTTGGGGCCGGCCAGCCCCAGCATTTT
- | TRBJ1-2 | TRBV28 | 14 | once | CASSSPYLRGGYTF | TGTGCCAGCAGTTCCCCGTATCTCCGCGGTGGCTACACCTTC
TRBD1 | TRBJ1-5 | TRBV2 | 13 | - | CASRGQDNQPQHF | TGTGCCAGCAGGGGACAGGATAATCAGCCCCAGCATTTT
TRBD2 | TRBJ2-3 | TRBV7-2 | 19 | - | CASSLDRISGSEGTDTQYF | TGTGCCAGCAGCTTAGACCGTATTAGCGGGAGTGAGGGAACAGATACGCAGTATTTT
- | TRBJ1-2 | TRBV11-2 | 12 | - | CASSSEGYGYTF | TGTGCCAGCAGCTCCGAGGGCTATGGCTACACCTTC
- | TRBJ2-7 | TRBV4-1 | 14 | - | CASSQGVRGIEQYF | TGCGCCAGCAGCCAAGGGGTAAGGGGAATCGAGCAGTACTTC
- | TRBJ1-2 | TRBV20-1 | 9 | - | CSAREGYTF | TGCAGTGCTAGGGAGGGCTACACCTTC
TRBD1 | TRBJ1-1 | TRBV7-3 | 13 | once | CASSGQGFGEAFF | TGTGCCAGCAGCGGACAGGGGTTTGGTGAAGCTTTCTTT
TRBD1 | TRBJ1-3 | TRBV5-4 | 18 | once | CASSLAMGQGAIGNTIYF | TGTGCCAGCAGCTTGGCGATGGGACAGGGGGCTATTGGAAACACCATATATTTT
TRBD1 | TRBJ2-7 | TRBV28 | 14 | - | CASRRQGASYEQYF | TGTGCCAGTAGAAGACAGGGGGCCTCCTACGAGCAGTACTTC
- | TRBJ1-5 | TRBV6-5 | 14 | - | CASSPINSNQPQHF | TGTGCCAGCAGTCCCATTAATAGCAATCAGCCCCAGCATTTT
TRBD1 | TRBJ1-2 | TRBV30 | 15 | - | CAWSARDSYIGGYTF | TGTGCCTGGAGCGCCCGGGACAGTTATATCGGGGGTTACACCTTC
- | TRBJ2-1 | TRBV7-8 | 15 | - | CASSPHPDSANEQFF | TGTGCCAGCAGCCCCCACCCAGATAGCGCCAATGAGCAGTTCTTC
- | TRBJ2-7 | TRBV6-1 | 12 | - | CASIRVHYEQYF | TGTGCCAGCATAAGGGTCCACTACGAGCAGTACTTC
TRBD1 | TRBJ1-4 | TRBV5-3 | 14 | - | CARSLGTGGEKLFF | TGTGCCAGAAGCTTAGGGACAGGGGGCGAAAAACTGTTTTTT
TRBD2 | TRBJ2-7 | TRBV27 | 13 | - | CATSIAGTYEQYF | TGTGCAACCTCGATAGCGGGAACCTACGAGCAGTACTTC
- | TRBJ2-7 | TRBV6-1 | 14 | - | CASSDLGLTYEQYF | TGTGCCAGCAGTGACTTGGGGTTAACCTACGAGCAGTACTTC
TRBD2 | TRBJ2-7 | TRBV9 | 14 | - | CASSGKGNSYEQYF | TGTGCCTCTAGCGGGAAAGGGAACTCCTACGAGCAGTACTTC
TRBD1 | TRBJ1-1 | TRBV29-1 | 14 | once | CSVARGQSHTEAFF | TGCAGCGTTGCGAGGGGGCAGTCCCACACTGAAGCTTTCTTT
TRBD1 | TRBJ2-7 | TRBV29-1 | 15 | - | CSVDTGQGVSYEQYF | TGCAGCGTCGATACGGGACAGGGGGTCTCCTACGAGCAGTACTTC
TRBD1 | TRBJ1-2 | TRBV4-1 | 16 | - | CASSQDGGQGASGYTF | TGCGCCAGCAGCCAAGACGGAGGACAGGGGGCATCTGGCTACACCTTC
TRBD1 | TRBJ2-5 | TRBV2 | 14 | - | CASSGDRAQETQYF | TGTGCCAGCAGTGGGGACAGGGCCCAAGAGACCCAGTACTTC
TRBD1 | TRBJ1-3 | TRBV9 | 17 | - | CAGSVAGTGRSGNTIYF | TGTGCCGGCAGCGTAGCAGGGACAGGGCGCTCTGGAAACACCATATATTTT
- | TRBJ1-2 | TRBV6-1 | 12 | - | CASTRGGEGYTF | TGTGCCAGCACCCGGGGGGGAGAAGGCTACACCTTC